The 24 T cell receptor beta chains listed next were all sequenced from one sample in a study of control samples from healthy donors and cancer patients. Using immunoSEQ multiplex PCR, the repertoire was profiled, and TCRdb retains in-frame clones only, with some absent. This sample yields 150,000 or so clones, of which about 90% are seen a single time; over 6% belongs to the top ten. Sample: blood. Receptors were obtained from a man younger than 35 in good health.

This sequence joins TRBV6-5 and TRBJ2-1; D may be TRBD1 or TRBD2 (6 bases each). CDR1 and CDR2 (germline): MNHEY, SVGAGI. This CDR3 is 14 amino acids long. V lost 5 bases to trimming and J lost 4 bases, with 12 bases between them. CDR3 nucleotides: TGTGCCAGCAGTCAACCGGGGGCTTACAATGAGCAGTTCTTC. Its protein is CASSQPGAYNEQFF.

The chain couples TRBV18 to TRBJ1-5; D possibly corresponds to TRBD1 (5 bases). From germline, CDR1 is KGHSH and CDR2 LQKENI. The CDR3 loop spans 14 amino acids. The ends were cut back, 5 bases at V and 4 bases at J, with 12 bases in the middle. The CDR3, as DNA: TGTGCCAGCTCAGGGGGGAAGGGAAATCAGCCCCAGCATTTT. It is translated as CASSGGKGNQPQHF.

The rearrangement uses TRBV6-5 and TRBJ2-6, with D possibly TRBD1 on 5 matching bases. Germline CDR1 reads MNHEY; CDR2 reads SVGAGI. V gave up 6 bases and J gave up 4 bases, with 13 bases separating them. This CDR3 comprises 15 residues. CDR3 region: CASSPGSGGANVLTF. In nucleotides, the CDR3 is TGTGCCAGCAGCCCAGGGTCGGGCGGGGCCAACGTCCTGACTTTC.

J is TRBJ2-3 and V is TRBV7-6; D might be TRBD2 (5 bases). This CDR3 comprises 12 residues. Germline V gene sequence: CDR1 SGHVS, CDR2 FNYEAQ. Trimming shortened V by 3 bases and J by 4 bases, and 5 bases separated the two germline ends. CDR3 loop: CASSLEADTQYF. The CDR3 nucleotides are TGTGCCAGCAGCTTGGAGGCAGATACGCAGTATTTT.

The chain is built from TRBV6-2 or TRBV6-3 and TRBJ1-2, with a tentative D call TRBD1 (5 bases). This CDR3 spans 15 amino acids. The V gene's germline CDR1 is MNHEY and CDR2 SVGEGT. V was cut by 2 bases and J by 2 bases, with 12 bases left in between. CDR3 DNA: TGTGCCAGCAGTTACACAGGCCACCCGAACTATGGCTACACCTTC. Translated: CASSYTGHPNYGYTF.

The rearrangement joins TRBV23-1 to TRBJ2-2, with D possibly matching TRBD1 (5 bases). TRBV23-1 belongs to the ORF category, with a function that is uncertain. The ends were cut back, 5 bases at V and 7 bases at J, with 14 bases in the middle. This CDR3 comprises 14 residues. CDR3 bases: TGCGCCAGCAGTACCCAGGGCACAAACGGGGAGCTGTTTTTT. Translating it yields CASSTQGTNGELFF.

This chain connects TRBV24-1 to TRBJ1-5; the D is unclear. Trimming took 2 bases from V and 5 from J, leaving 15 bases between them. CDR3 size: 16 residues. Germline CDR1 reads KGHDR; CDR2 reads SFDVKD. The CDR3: CATSDSRPGRDQPQHF. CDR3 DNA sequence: TGTGCCACCAGTGATTCCCGTCCGGGGAGGGATCAGCCCCAGCATTTT.

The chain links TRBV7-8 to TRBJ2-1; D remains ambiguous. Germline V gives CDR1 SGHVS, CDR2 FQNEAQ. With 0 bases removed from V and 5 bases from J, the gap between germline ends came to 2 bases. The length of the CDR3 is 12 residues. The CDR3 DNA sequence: TGTGCCAGCAGCTTAGCGAACAATGAGCAGTTCTTC. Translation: CASSLANNEQFF.

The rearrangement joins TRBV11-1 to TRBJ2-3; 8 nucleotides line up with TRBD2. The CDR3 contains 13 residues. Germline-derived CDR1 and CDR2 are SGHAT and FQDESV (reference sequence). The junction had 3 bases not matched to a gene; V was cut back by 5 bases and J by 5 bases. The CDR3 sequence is CASSAGGGDTQYF. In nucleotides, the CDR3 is TGTGCCAGCAGCGCCGGGGGGGGAGATACGCAGTATTTT.

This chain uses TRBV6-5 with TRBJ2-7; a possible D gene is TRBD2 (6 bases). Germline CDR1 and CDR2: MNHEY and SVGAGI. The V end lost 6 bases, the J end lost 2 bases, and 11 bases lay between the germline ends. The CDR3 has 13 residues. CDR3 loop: CASSAPGAYEQYF. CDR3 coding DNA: TGTGCCAGCAGCGCCCCGGGAGCCTACGAGCAGTACTTC.

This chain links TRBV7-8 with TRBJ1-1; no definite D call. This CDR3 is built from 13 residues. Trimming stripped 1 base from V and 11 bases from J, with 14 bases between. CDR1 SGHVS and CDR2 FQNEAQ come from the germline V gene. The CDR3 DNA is TGTGCCAGCAGCTTAGTTGGAGGGAGGCCTGCTTTCTTT. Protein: CASSLVGGRPAFF.

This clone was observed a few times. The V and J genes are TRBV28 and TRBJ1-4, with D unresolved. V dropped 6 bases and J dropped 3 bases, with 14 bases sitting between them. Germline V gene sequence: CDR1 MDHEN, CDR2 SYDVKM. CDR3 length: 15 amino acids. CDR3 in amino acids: CASSSRIGANEKLFF. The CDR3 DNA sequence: TGTGCCAGCAGCTCCCGCATTGGAGCTAATGAAAAACTGTTTTTT.

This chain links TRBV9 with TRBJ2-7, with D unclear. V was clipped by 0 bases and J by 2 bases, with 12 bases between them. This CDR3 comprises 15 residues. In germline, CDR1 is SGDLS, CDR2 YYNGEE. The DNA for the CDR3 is TGTGCCAGCAGCGTAGCGCCAGGTCAGGCCTACGAGCAGTACTTC. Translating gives CASSVAPGQAYEQYF.

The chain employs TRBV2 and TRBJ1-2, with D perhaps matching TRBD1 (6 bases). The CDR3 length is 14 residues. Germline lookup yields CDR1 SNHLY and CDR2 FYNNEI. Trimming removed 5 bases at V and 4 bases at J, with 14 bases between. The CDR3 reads CASSPGHNPYGYTF. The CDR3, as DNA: TGTGCCAGCAGTCCGGGACACAACCCCTATGGCTACACCTTC.

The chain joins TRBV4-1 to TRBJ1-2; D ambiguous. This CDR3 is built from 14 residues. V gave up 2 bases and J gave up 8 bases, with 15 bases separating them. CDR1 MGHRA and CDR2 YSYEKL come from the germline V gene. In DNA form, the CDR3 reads TGCGCCAGCAGCCAACGGGTAGGAGGCGGGGGCTACACCTTC. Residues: CASSQRVGGGGYTF.

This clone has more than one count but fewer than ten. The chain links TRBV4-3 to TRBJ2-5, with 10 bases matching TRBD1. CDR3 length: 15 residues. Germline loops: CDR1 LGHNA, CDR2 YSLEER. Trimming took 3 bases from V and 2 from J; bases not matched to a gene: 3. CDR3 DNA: TGCGCCAGCAGCCAGGGGACAGGGGAACAAGAGACCCAGTACTTC. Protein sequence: CASSQGTGEQETQYF.

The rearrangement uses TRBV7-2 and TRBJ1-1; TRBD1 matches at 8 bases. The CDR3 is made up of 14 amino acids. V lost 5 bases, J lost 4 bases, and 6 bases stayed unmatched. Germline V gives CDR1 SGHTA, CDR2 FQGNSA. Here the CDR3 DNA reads TGTGCCAGCAGCCTCTCAGGGGGCGGCACTGAAGCTTTCTTT. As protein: CASSLSGGGTEAFF. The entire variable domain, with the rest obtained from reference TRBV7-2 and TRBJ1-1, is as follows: GAGVSQSPSNKVTEKGKDVELRCDPISGHTALYWYRQSLGQGLEFLIYFQGNSAPDKSGLPSDRFSAERTGGSVSTLTIQRTQQEDSAVYLCASSLSGGGTEAFFGQGTRLTVV.

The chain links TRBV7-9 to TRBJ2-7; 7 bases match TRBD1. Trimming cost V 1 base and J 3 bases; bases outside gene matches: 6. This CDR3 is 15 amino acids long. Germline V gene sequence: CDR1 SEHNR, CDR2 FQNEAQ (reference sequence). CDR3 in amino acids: CASSLGQGDIYEQYF. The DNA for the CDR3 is TGTGCCAGCAGCTTAGGGCAGGGGGATATCTACGAGCAGTACTTC.

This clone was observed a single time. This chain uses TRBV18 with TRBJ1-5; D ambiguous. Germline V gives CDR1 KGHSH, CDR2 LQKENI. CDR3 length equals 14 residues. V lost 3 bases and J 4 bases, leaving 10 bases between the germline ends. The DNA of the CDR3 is TGTGCCAGCTCACCTAGGACGGCAAATCAGCCCCAGCATTTT. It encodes CASSPRTANQPQHF.

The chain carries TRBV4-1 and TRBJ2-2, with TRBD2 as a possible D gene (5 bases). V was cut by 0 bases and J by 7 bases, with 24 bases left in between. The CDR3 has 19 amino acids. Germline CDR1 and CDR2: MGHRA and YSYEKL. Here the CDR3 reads CASSQDRSSGYTRHGELFF. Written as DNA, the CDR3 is TGCGCCAGCAGCCAAGATCGGTCGAGCGGATATACAAGGCACGGGGAGCTGTTTTTT.

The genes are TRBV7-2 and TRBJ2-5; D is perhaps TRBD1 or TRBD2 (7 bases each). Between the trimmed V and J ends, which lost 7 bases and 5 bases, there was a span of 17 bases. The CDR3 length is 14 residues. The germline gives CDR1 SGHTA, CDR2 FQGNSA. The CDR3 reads CASTQGGARETQYF. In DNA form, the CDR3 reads TGTGCCAGCACCCAGGGGGGGGCCAGGGAGACCCAGTACTTC.

CDR3 loop: CASSPTSGGETDTQYF. CDR3 coding DNA: TGTGCCAGCAGCCCGACTAGCGGGGGGGAAACAGATACGCAGTATTTT. This rearrangement joins TRBV5-4 to TRBJ2-3; 14 positions match TRBD2. The J segment lost 3 bases and the V segment lost 4 bases, leaving 4 bases of the junction unmatched. This CDR3 comprises 16 residues. CDR1 and CDR2 (germline): SGHNT, YYREEE (reference sequence).

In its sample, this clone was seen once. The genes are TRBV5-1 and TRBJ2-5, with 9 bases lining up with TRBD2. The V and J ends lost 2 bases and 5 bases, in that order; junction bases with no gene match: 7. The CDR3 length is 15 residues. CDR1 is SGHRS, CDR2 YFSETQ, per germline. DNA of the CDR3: TGCGCCAGCAGCTTAGGCGGGGGGGTGGAGGAGACCCAGTACTTC. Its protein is CASSLGGGVEETQYF.

In nucleotides, the CDR3 is TGTGCCAGCAGCGTAACGGGGCTGAGCACAGATACGCAGTATTTT. It yields the protein CASSVTGLSTDTQYF. The chain recombines TRBV9 with TRBJ2-3; tentatively, D is TRBD1 or TRBD2 (5 bases each). The CDR3 spans 15 residues. The V end lost 1 base, the J end lost 0 bases, and 9 bases lay between the germline ends. Germline V lookup: CDR1 SGDLS, CDR2 YYNGEE.